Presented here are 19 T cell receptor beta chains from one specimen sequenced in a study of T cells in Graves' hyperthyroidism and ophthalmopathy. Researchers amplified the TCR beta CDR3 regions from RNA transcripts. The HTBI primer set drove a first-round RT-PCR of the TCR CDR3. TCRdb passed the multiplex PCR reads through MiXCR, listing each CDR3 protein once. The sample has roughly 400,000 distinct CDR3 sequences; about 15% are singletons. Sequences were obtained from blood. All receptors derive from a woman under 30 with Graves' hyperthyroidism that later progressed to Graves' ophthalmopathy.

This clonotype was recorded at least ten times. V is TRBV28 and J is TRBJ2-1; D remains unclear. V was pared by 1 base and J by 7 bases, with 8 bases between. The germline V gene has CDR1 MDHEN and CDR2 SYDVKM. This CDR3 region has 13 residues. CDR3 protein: CASSLFSGNEQFF. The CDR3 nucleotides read TGTGCCAGCAGTTTATTCAGTGGTAATGAGCAGTTCTTC. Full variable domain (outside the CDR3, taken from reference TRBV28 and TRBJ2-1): DVKVTQSSRYLVKRTGEKVFLECVQDMDHENMFWYRQDPGLGLRLIYFSYDVKMKEKGDIPEGYSVSREKKERFSLILESASTNQTSMYLCASSLFSGNEQFFGPGTRLTVL.

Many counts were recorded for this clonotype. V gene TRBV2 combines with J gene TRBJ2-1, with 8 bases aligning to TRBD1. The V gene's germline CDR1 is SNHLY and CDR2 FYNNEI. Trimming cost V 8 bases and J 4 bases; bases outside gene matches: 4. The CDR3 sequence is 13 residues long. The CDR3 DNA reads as TGTGCCAGCGGGGGACAGGAGTACAATGAGCAGTTCTTC. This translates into CASGGQEYNEQFF.

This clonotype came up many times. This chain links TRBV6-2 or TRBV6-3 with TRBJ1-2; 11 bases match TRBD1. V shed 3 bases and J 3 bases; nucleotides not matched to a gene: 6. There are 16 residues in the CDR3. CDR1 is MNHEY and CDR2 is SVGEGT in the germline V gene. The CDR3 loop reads CASSYRTGGLDYGYTF. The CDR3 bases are TGTGCCAGCAGTTATCGGACAGGGGGCTTGGACTATGGCTACACCTTC.

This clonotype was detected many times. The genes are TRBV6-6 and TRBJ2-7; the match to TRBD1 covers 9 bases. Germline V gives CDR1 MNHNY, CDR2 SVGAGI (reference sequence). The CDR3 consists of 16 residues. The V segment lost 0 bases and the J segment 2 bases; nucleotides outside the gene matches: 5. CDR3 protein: CASSYSGDRGAYEQYF. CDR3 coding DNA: TGTGCCAGCAGTTACTCGGGAGACAGGGGGGCCTACGAGCAGTACTTC.

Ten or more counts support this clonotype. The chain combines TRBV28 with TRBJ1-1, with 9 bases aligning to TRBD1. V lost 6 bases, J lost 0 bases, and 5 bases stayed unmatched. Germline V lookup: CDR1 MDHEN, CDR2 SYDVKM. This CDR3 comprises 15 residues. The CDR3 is CASRGQGFMNTEAFF. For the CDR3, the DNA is TGTGCCAGCAGGGGACAGGGCTTTATGAACACTGAAGCTTTCTTT.

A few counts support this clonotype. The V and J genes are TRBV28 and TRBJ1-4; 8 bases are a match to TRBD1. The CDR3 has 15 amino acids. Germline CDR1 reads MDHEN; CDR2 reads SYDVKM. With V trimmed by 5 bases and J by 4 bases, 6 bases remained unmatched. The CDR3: CASSPWTGNNEKLFF. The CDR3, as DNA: TGTGCCAGCAGTCCCTGGACAGGGAATAATGAAAAACTGTTTTTT.

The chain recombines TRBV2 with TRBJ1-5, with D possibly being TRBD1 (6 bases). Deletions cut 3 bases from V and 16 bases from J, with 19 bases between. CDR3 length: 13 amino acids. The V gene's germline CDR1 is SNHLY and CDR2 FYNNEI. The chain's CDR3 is CASSEDSLIPQHF. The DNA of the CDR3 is TGTGCCAGCAGTGAGGACAGCCTTATCCCACAACATTTT.

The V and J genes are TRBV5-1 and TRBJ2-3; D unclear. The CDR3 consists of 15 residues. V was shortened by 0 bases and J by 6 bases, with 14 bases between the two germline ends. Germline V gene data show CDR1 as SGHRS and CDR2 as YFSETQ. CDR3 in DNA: TGCGCCAGCAGCTTGGCACAGCCTAATAGGGATACGCAGTATTTT. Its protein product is CASSLAQPNRDTQYF.

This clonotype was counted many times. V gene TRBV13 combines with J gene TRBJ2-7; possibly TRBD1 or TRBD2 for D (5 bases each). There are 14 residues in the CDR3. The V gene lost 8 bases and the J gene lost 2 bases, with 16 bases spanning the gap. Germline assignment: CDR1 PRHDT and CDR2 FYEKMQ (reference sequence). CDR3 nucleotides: TGTGCCAGCGGAACCGAGGGGCGACCCTACGAGCAGTACTTC. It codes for CASGTEGRPYEQYF. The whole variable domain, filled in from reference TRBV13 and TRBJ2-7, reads AAGVIQSPRHLIKEKRETATLKCYPIPRHDTVYWYQQGPGQDPQFLISFYEKMQSDKGSIPDRFSAQQFSDYHSELNMSSLELGDSALYFCASGTEGRPYEQYFGPGTRLTVT.

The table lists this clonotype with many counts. The CDR3 DNA follows: TGTGCCAGCAGCTTCGCTACAGGGGGCCGATATGAGCAGTTCTTC. Amino acids: CASSFATGGRYEQFF. The chain joins TRBV13 to TRBJ2-1, with 9 bases matching TRBD1. Germline CDR1 reads PRHDT; CDR2 reads FYEKMQ (reference sequence). The CDR3 covers 15 residues. V was pared by 3 bases and J by 8 bases, with 8 bases of the junction left unmatched.

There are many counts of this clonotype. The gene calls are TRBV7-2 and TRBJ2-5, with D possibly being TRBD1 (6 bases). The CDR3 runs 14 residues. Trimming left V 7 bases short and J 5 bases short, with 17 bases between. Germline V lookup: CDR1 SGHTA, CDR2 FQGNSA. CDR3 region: CASTPYRVRETQYF. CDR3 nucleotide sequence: TGTGCCAGCACCCCCTACAGGGTGAGGGAGACCCAGTACTTC.

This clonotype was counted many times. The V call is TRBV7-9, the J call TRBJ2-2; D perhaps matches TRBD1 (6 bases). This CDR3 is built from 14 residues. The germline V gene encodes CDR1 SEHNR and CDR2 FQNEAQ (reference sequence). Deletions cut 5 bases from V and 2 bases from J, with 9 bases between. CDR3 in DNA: TGTGCCAGCAGCCAGGACAGCAACACCGGGGAGCTGTTTTTT. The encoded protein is CASSQDSNTGELFF.

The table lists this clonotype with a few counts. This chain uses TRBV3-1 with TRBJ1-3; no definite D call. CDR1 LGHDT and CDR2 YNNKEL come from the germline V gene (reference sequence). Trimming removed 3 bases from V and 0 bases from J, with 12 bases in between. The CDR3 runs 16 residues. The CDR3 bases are TGTGCCAGCAGCCAGCATCCTCCAAGCTCTGGAAACACCATATATTTT. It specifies CASSQHPPSSGNTIYF.

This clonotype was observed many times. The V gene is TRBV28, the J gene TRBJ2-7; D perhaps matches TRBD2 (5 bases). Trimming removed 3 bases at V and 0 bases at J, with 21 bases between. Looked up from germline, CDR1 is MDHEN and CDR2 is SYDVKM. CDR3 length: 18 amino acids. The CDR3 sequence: CASSFIPRLRRSSYEQYF. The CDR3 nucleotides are TGTGCCAGCAGTTTCATCCCAAGGCTGCGGAGGAGCTCCTACGAGCAGTACTTC.

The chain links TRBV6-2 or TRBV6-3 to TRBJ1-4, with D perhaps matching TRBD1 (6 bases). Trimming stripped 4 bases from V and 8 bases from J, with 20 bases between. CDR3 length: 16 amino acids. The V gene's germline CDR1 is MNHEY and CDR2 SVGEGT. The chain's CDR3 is CASSSFSGGGNEKLFF. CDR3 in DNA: TGTGCCAGCAGTTCCTTCAGTGGAGGGGGAAACGAAAAACTGTTTTTT.

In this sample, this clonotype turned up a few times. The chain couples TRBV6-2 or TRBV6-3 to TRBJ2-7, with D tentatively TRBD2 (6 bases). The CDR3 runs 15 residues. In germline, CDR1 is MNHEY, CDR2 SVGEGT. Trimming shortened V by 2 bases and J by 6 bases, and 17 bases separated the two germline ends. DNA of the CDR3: TGTGCCAGCAGTTACGTCGGTGGACTACCGCGCGAGCAGTACTTC. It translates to CASSYVGGLPREQYF.

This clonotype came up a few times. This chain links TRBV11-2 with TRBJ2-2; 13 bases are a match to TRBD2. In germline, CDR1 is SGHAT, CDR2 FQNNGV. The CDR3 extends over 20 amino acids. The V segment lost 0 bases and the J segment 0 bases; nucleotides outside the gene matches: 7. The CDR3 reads CASSLESRLAGGSNTGELFF. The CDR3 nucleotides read TGTGCCAGCAGCTTAGAATCCAGACTAGCGGGAGGTTCGAACACCGGGGAGCTGTTTTTT.

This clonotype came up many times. Here the CDR3 reads CASSSYLRGPGSYEQYF. The CDR3 DNA follows: TGTGCCAGCAGCAGCTATCTTAGGGGACCGGGATCCTACGAGCAGTACTTC. The gene calls are TRBV11-2 and TRBJ2-7; D may correspond to TRBD1 or TRBD2 (5 bases each). Deletions cut 5 bases from V and 1 base from J, with 21 bases between. The germline CDR1 and CDR2 sequences are SGHAT and FQNNGV. The CDR3 runs to 17 residues. The whole variable domain, filled in from reference TRBV11-2 and TRBJ2-7, reads EAGVAQSPRYKIIEKRQSVAFWCNPISGHATLYWYQQILGQGPKLLIQFQNNGVVDDSQLPKDRFSAERLKGVDSTLKIQPAKLEDSAVYLCASSSYLRGPGSYEQYFGPGTRLTVT.

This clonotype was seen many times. The CDR3 sequence is CASSFAAGPGETQYF. The DNA of the CDR3 is TGCGCCAGCAGCTTCGCAGCGGGACCCGGGGAGACCCAGTACTTC. This sequence joins TRBV5-1 and TRBJ2-5, with 7 bases lining up with TRBD2. CDR1 is SGHRS and CDR2 is YFSETQ in the germline V gene. Losses at the gene ends were 2 bases for V and 5 bases for J; bases not matched to a gene: 9. The CDR3 runs to 15 residues. Supplemented by reference TRBV5-1 and TRBJ2-5, the full variable domain reads KAGVTQTPRYLIKTRGQQVTLSCSPISGHRSVSWYQQTPGQGLQFLFEYFSETQRNKGNFPGRFSGRQFSNSRSEMNVSTLELGDSALYLCASSFAAGPGETQYFGPGTRLLVL.